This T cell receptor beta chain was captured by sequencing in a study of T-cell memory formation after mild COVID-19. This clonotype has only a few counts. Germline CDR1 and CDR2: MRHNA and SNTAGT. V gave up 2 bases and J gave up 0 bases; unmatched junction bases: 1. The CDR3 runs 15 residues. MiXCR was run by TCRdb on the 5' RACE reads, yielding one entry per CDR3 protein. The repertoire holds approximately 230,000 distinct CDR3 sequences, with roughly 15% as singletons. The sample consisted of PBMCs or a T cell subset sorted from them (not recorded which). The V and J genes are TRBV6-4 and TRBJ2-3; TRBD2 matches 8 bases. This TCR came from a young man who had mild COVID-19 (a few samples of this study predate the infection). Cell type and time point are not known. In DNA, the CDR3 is TGTGCCAGCAGTGACGGACTAGCTAGCACAGATACGCAGTATTTT. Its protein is CASSDGLASTDTQYF.